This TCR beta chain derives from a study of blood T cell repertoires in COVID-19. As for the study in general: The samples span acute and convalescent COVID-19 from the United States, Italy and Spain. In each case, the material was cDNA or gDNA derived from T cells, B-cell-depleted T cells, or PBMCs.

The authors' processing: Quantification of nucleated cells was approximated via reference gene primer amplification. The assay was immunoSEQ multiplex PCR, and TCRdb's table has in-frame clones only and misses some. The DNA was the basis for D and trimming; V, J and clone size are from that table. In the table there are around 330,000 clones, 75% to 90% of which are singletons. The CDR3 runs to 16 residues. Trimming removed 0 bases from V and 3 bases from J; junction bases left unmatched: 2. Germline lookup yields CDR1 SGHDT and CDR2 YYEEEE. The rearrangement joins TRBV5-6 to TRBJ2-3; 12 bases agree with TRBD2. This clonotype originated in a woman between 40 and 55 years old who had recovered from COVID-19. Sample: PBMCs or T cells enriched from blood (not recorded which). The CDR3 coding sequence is TGTGCCAGCAGCTTGGGACTAGCGGGAGCGACAGATACGCAGTATTTT. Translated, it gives CASSLGLAGATDTQYF.